This T cell receptor beta chain was observed in a study of blood T cell repertoires in COVID-19. This clone was detected only once. Germline CDR1 reads SGHRS; CDR2 reads YFSETQ. The length of the CDR3 is 16 residues. V dropped 2 bases and J dropped 2 bases, with 17 bases sitting between them. Original processing notes: It was from reference gene primer amplification that nucleated cell counts were estimated. TCRdb's table, derived via immunoSEQ multiplex PCR, lists solely in-frame clones and lacks some. The DNA was the basis for D and trimming; V, J and clone size are from that table. Of approximately 270,000 clones listed, roughly 85% are singletons.

The sequence was collected from a woman between 45 and 65 years old who had recovered from COVID-19. The sequenced sample consisted of PBMCs or T cells enriched from blood (not recorded which). The gene calls are TRBV5-1 and TRBJ2-7; D may be TRBD1 (5 bases). The CDR3, as DNA: TGCGCCAGCAGCTTAGTTCCCCAGGGCTCACCCTACGAGCAGTACTTC. Protein sequence: CASSLVPQGSPYEQYF.